This T cell receptor beta chain was found in a study of T cells in pancreatic ductal adenocarcinoma. Only in-frame clones appear in the TCRdb table, and some are missing; sequencing was by immunoSEQ multiplex PCR. The sample has about 17,000 clones; about 88% are singletons. In germline, CDR1 is SGHTA, CDR2 FQGNSA. V shed 4 bases and J shed 0 bases, with 7 bases lying between them. The CDR3 has 14 residues. No neoadjuvant therapy was given to the selected pancreatic ductal adenocarcinoma patients before their surgery. The chain employs TRBV7-2 and TRBJ1-5; D ambiguous. Source material: PBMCs. The TCR was taken from a human donor with pancreatic ductal adenocarcinoma. The CDR3, as DNA: TGTGCCAGCAGCTATTTATATAGCAATCAGCCCCAGCATTTT. This sequence encodes CASSYLYSNQPQHF.